This TCR beta chain was retrieved from a study of shared clonotypes between healthy human individuals. About the study: A donor's plate count was three for CD4 naive and three for CD4 memory; CD8 naive had two and CD8 memory one.

Findings of the study overall: As a rule, naive subsets had a larger estimated richness than memory subsets.

The CDR3 has 15 residues. Trimming pared 0 bases from V and 8 bases from J, leaving 14 bases between. Germline values: CDR1 MGHRA, CDR2 YSYEKL. Naive CD8 cells lacked CD45RO, underwent positive selection for CCR7 and left out terminally differentiated effector memory CD45RA+ cells. Every contributor of samples was a Caucasian grown-up residing in Nashville, Tennessee. Under the authors' procedure: ImmunoSEQ output held junction-only sequences without quality scores, so filtering differed. Profiling relied on immunoSEQ multiplex PCR, and the TCRdb table lists in-frame clones only, not all of them. For V, J and clone size, that table is used; D and trimming come from the DNA. The sample consists of under 600,000 clones, 95% to 98% of them appearing once. Concerning this clone itself: No antigen is known for it.

This TCR derives from a man in his thirties or forties in good health. Sequenced material: naive CD8+ T cells sorted from blood. The chain is built from TRBV4-1 and TRBJ2-1, with D perhaps matching TRBD2 (5 bases). The CDR3 nucleotides are TGCGCCAGCAGCCAAGAGCCGGGAAGGGTACATGAGCAGTTCTTC. Translating gives CASSQEPGRVHEQFF.